The 27 T cell receptor beta chains in this list originate from one sample, sequenced in a study of blood T cell repertoires in COVID-19. Method: immunoSEQ multiplex PCR; TCRdb's copy keeps in-frame clones and lacks some. The table includes 350,000 or so clones, roughly 90% detected once. Sequenced material: peripheral blood. All receptors come from a woman aged 55-69 years with COVID-19, enrolled during active disease.

The CDR3 spells CASSLIRWGLNYGYTF. The CDR3 nucleotides are TGTGCCAGTTCTCTCATCAGGTGGGGACTAAACTATGGCTACACCTTC. The chain employs TRBV5-6 and TRBJ1-2; D might be TRBD1 (5 bases). Trimming removed 8 bases at V and 2 bases at J, with 22 bases between. Per the germline V gene, CDR1 is SGHDT and CDR2 is YYEEEE. The CDR3 totals 16 residues. Variable domain in full (rest from reference TRBV5-6 and TRBJ1-2): DAGVTQSPTHLIKTRGQQVTLRCSPKSGHDTVSWYQQALGQGPQFIFQYYEEEERQRGNFPDRFSGHQFPNYSSELNVNALLLGDSALYLCASSLIRWGLNYGYTFGSGTRLTVV.

V and J are TRBV6-5 and TRBJ2-7; 7 positions agree with TRBD2. Trimming took 6 bases from V and 7 from J; bases not matched to a gene: 3. Looked up from germline, CDR1 is MNHEY and CDR2 is SVGAGI. CDR3 length: 11 residues. The CDR3 DNA is TGTGCCAGCAGACGGGGGGTAGAGCAGTACTTC. It codes for CASRRGVEQYF.

The V call is TRBV7-9, the J call TRBJ1-2; 8 nucleotides match TRBD1. The length of the CDR3 is 18 residues. Germline-derived CDR1 and CDR2 are SEHNR and FQNEAQ (reference sequence). Trimming at V came to 5 bases and at J to 4 bases, leaving 18 bases not matched to a gene. This CDR3 reads CASSLKGPTGQVAYGYTF. The CDR3 DNA follows: TGTGCCAGCAGCCTAAAGGGCCCCACGGGACAGGTAGCCTATGGCTACACCTTC.

The chain is built from TRBV5-1 and TRBJ2-7; 7 bases match TRBD1. The V segment lost 2 bases and the J segment 5 bases; nucleotides outside the gene matches: 10. Germline V CDR1 and CDR2: SGHRS, YFSETQ. CDR3 length: 15 residues. CDR3 protein: CASSFRQGEKDEQYF. DNA for the CDR3: TGCGCCAGCAGCTTTCGACAGGGCGAGAAAGACGAGCAGTACTTC.

The J gene is TRBJ1-2, the V gene TRBV14; D gene uncertain. This CDR3 spans 13 amino acids. V was shortened by 2 bases and J by 5 bases, with 9 bases between the two germline ends. Germline assignment: CDR1 SGHDN and CDR2 FVKESK. CDR3 sequence (DNA): TGTGCCAGCAGCCAAAACAGTATTTATGGCTACACCTTC. Protein: CASSQNSIYGYTF. Full variable domain (missing parts from reference TRBV14 and TRBJ1-2): EAGVTQFPSHSVIEKGQTVTLRCDPISGHDNLYWYRRVMGKEIKFLLHFVKESKQDESGMPNNRFLAERTGGTYSTLKVQPAELEDSGVYFCASSQNSIYGYTFGSGTRLTVV.

The CDR3 coding sequence is TGTGCCAGCAGCTCATCGGGACAGGGGGGCAACACCATATATTTT. Translated, it gives CASSSSGQGGNTIYF. This sequence joins TRBV5-4 and TRBJ1-3; 11 bases agree with TRBD1. Germline V lookup: CDR1 SGHNT, CDR2 YYREEE (reference sequence). The CDR3 totals 15 residues. Unmatched junction bases numbered 6, after V lost 3 bases and J lost 7 bases.

The chain combines TRBV4-1 with TRBJ1-5; 7 bases are shared with TRBD1. Germline V CDR1 and CDR2: MGHRA, YSYEKL. The length of the CDR3 is 15 residues. The V gene end was trimmed by 6 bases and the J gene end by 3 bases; junction bases not matched to a gene: 8. The CDR3 sequence: CASSRSGGPNQPQHF. CDR3 DNA sequence: TGCGCCAGCAGTCGATCAGGGGGTCCCAATCAGCCCCAGCATTTT.

The chain has TRBV11-2 and TRBJ1-6; TRBD1 agrees at 7 bases. Trimming took 5 bases from V and 0 from J; bases not matched to a gene: 7. Germline V gives CDR1 SGHAT, CDR2 FQNNGV. This CDR3 comprises 17 residues. CDR3 amino acids: CASSRTGWGSYNSPLHF. The CDR3 DNA follows: TGTGCCAGCAGCAGGACAGGATGGGGCTCCTATAATTCACCCCTCCACTTT.

V and J are TRBV14 and TRBJ1-1, with TRBD1 identical over 10 bases. The trim removed 4 bases at V and 1 base at J, leaving 6 bases unmatched. The CDR3 sequence is 16 residues long. From germline, CDR1 is SGHDN and CDR2 FVKESK. The CDR3, as DNA: TGTGCCAGCAGCCGTAGTGGGACAGGGGCGAACACTGAAGCTTTCTTT. Amino acids: CASSRSGTGANTEAFF.

The chain is built from TRBV5-1 and TRBJ1-4, with 10 bases identical to TRBD1. The CDR3 is 15 residues long. Germline loops: CDR1 SGHRS, CDR2 YFSETQ. V trimming: 4 bases; J trimming: 7 bases; junction bases outside the gene matches: 7. The CDR3 reads CASSLRTGGSEKLFF. The CDR3 nucleotides are TGCGCCAGCAGCCTCCGGACAGGGGGGAGTGAAAAACTGTTTTTT. The whole variable domain, remainder taken from reference TRBV5-1 and TRBJ1-4, is KAGVTQTPRYLIKTRGQQVTLSCSPISGHRSVSWYQQTPGQGLQFLFEYFSETQRNKGNFPGRFSGRQFSNSRSEMNVSTLELGDSALYLCASSLRTGGSEKLFFGSGTQLSVL.

CDR3 amino acids: CASSEYGRTYEQYF. DNA for the CDR3: TGTGCCAGCAGTGAATACGGGAGGACCTACGAGCAGTACTTC. V and J are TRBV25-1 and TRBJ2-7; 7 nucleotides align to TRBD2. Germline CDR1 is MGHDK and CDR2 is SYGVNS. The trim removed 0 bases at V and 2 bases at J, leaving 1 base unmatched. The CDR3 has 14 amino acids.

The V gene is TRBV11-2, the J gene TRBJ2-3, with TRBD1 as a possible D gene (6 bases). Germline V gene sequence: CDR1 SGHAT, CDR2 FQNNGV. The V end lost 6 bases, the J end lost 3 bases, and 10 bases lay between the germline ends. The CDR3 length is 13 residues. CDR3 loop: CASRNTGTDTQYF. The CDR3 nucleotides are TGTGCCAGCAGGAACACAGGGACAGATACGCAGTATTTT.

The chain employs TRBV4-2 and TRBJ2-7; perhaps TRBD2 as D (5 bases). The germline gives CDR1 LGHNA, CDR2 YNFKEQ. Trimming took 1 base from V and 2 from J, leaving 12 bases between them. The CDR3 loop spans 15 amino acids. CDR3 region: CASSQGRQIPYEQYF. In DNA form, the CDR3 reads TGTGCCAGCAGCCAAGGGAGGCAAATTCCCTACGAGCAGTACTTC.

This chain joins TRBV5-1 and TRBJ1-2, with a possible D match to TRBD1 (5 bases). Trimming took off 5 bases at V and 5 bases at J, with 22 bases between the two ends. The germline gives CDR1 SGHRS, CDR2 YFSETQ. The CDR3 has 16 amino acids. Here the CDR3 DNA reads TGCGCCAGCAGGCCCCCGGGCGGGGGGACGGGGTATGGCTACACCTTC. Translation: CASRPPGGGTGYGYTF.

This chain links TRBV19 with TRBJ2-3; tentative D call: TRBD1 (5 bases). CDR3 length: 14 residues. Germline loops: CDR1 LNHDA, CDR2 SQIVND (reference sequence). V was shortened by 4 bases and J by 2 bases, with 10 bases between the two germline ends. The CDR3 protein is CASSSRAHTDTQYF. CDR3 coding DNA: TGTGCCAGTAGTAGCAGGGCGCACACAGATACGCAGTATTTT.

The rearrangement uses TRBV10-1 and TRBJ2-2; TRBD2 matches 10 bases. The CDR3 is 15 amino acids. The germline gives CDR1 WNHNN, CDR2 SYGVQD (reference sequence). The V segment lost 10 bases and the J segment 0 bases; nucleotides outside the gene matches: 5. The CDR3 bases are TGCGCCAACATAGCGGGGGGAGCGAACACCGGGGAGCTGTTTTTT. It specifies CANIAGGANTGELFF.

The CDR3 loop is CASRAGTGDGGELFF. CDR3 in DNA: TGCGCCAGCAGGGCTGGGACAGGGGATGGCGGGGAGCTGTTTTTT. This chain connects TRBV5-1 to TRBJ2-2, with 10 bases matching TRBD1. J was trimmed by 7 bases and V by 5 bases; bases with no gene match: 8. Germline values: CDR1 SGHRS, CDR2 YFSETQ. The CDR3 totals 15 residues.

The rearrangement joins TRBV12-5 to TRBJ1-2; 7 bases line up with TRBD1. CDR1 LGHNT and CDR2 FRNRAP come from the germline V gene. After removal of 1 base from V and 8 bases from J, the junction contained 7 bases not matched to a gene. There are 14 residues in the CDR3. CDR3 DNA sequence: TGTGCTAGTGGTTTGGGACAGGGCGACGGAGGCTACACCTTC. The encoded protein is CASGLGQGDGGYTF. Looking up the rest from reference TRBV12-5 and TRBJ1-2 gives the full variable domain: DARVTQTPRHKVTEMGQEVTMRCQPILGHNTVFWYRQTMMQGLELLAYFRNRAPLDDSGMPKDRFSAEMPDATLATLKIQPSEPRDSAVYFCASGLGQGDGGYTFGSGTRLTVV.

The J gene is TRBJ2-7, the V gene TRBV4-2; 10 bases are shared with TRBD1. The junction had 5 bases not matched to a gene; V was cut back by 3 bases and J by 3 bases. CDR1 LGHNA and CDR2 YNFKEQ come from the germline V gene. The CDR3 runs to 15 residues. DNA of the CDR3: TGTGCCAGCAGCCACCGGACAGGGGGAAACTACGAGCAGTACTTC. Translated, it gives CASSHRTGGNYEQYF.

V gene TRBV7-9 combines with J gene TRBJ2-2, with D hard to call. With 0 bases removed from V and 5 bases from J, the gap between germline ends came to 10 bases. The CDR3 is made up of 15 amino acids. Germline CDR1 is SEHNR and CDR2 is FQNEAQ (reference sequence). This CDR3 reads CASSLAGSYTGELFF. CDR3 bases: TGTGCCAGCAGCTTAGCGGGCTCCTATACCGGGGAGCTGTTTTTT.

V is TRBV5-1 and J is TRBJ1-2; 8 bases are shared with TRBD1. The CDR3 is 15 residues long. The V gene's germline CDR1 is SGHRS and CDR2 YFSETQ. J lost 2 bases, V lost 5 bases, and 8 bases had no gene match. CDR3 sequence: CASSLKQGANYGYTF. The CDR3 DNA is TGCGCCAGCAGTTTAAAGCAGGGGGCGAACTATGGCTACACCTTC.

This chain links TRBV6-5 with TRBJ1-6; D is uncertain. Germline assignment: CDR1 MNHEY and CDR2 SVGAGI. Deletions cut 7 bases from V and 9 bases from J, with 16 bases between. The CDR3 is 14 amino acids. CDR3 loop: CASNRLGESSPLHF. In DNA form, the CDR3 reads TGTGCCAGCAATCGTCTTGGGGAGTCTTCACCCCTCCACTTT.

The chain employs TRBV3-1 (or the pseudogene TRBV3-2) and TRBJ2-5; 7 nucleotides line up with TRBD2. V lost 3 bases to trimming and J lost 4 bases; unmatched junction nucleotides: 2. The germline CDR1 and CDR2 sequences are LGHDT and YNNKEL (reference sequence). The CDR3 has 13 amino acids. CDR3: CASSQRGTETQYF. In DNA form, the CDR3 reads TGTGCCAGCAGCCAGCGGGGGACAGAGACCCAGTACTTC.

The genes are TRBV18 and TRBJ1-2; the match to TRBD1 covers 10 bases. With V trimmed by 2 bases and J by 5 bases, 5 bases remained unmatched. The CDR3 is made up of 15 amino acids. Germline CDR1 KGHSH, CDR2 LQKENI. In nucleotides, the CDR3 is TGTGCCAGCTCACCAGTTCCGGGACAGGGGTATGGCTACACCTTC. Protein sequence: CASSPVPGQGYGYTF. The complete variable domain, with remaining parts taken from reference TRBV18 and TRBJ1-2, reads NAGVMQNPRHLVRRRGQEARLRCSPMKGHSHVYWYRQLPEEGLKFMVYLQKENIIDESGMPKERFSAEFPKEGPSILRIQQVVRGDSAAYFCASSPVPGQGYGYTFGSGTRLTVV.

The V gene is TRBV7-8, the J gene TRBJ2-5; D perhaps matches TRBD1 (5 bases). CDR3 length equals 15 residues. The ends were cut back, 3 bases at V and 4 bases at J, with 15 bases in the middle. In germline, CDR1 is SGHVS, CDR2 FQNEAQ. CDR3 region: CASSFVEGAGETQYF. CDR3 nucleotides: TGTGCCAGCAGCTTTGTGGAAGGGGCTGGAGAGACCCAGTACTTC.

The chain is built from TRBV7-8 and TRBJ1-3, with 7 nucleotides matching TRBD1. This CDR3 is built from 14 residues. The germline V gene encodes CDR1 SGHVS and CDR2 FQNEAQ. The ends lost 5 bases at V and 2 bases at J; junction bases unmatched: 3. The CDR3 DNA follows: TGTGCCAGCAGCCGGGACAGAACTGGAAACACCATATATTTT. This gives the protein CASSRDRTGNTIYF.

The rearrangement joins TRBV5-1 to TRBJ1-2; D remains ambiguous. The CDR3 runs 14 residues. V lost 6 bases and J 4 bases, leaving 16 bases between the germline ends. The germline V gene has CDR1 SGHRS and CDR2 YFSETQ. CDR3: CASMQPAGSYGYTF. The DNA of the CDR3 is TGCGCCAGCATGCAACCGGCAGGATCCTATGGCTACACCTTC.